The clone carrying this TCR beta chain is a singleton in its sample. Its specificity is not known. The entry originates in a study of Ad26.COV2.S vaccination and SARS-CoV-2 variants. Broader study findings: Considerable breadth of spike-specific CD8+ and CD4+ T cell responses has reportedly been documented following vaccination.

Clones were read by immunoSEQ multiplex PCR, and TCRdb kept only the in-frame ones, dropping some. The sample includes about 350,000 clones, less than 90% seen only once; the top ten take 6.4%. Trimming removed 3 bases at V and 1 base at J, with 10 bases between. This CDR3 is 15 amino acids long. The V gene's germline CDR1 is MNHNY and CDR2 SVGAGI (reference sequence). As for treatment: about 20 received Ad26.COV2.S at low or high dose, single or two shots; roughly 5 received placebo; per-sample allocation not given. Sample collection was performed on day 63 after the first vaccine or placebo injection. In Boston, an adult donor aged 18-55 years took part.

The chain has TRBV6-6 and TRBJ2-1; TRBD1 is a possible D gene (6 bases). This specimen consisted of peripheral blood, obtained in a trial of Ad26.COV2.S vaccine versus placebo. This clonotype was obtained from a person aged 18 to 59 who received the Ad26.COV2.S COVID-19 vaccine or a placebo. DNA for the CDR3: TGTGCCAGCAGTTATGCAGGGGATTCCTACAATGAGCAGTTCTTC. It yields the protein CASSYAGDSYNEQFF.